The rows below give T cell receptor beta chains drawn from one sample of a study of T cell responses to AZD1222 COVID-19 vaccine. Generated by immunoSEQ multiplex PCR, the TCRdb table keeps only in-frame clones and is missing some. The data contain 160,000 or so clones, about 87% of them singletons. Sample: peripheral blood, taken 28 days after the second dose of the MenACWY control vaccine. The receptors were gathered from an adult who received the MenACWY meningococcal vaccine as a control. Each CDR3 is given with its conserved first and last residue. D genes are given only for firm matches. Clone sizes are given selectively: once, few, many, or a class where the clone is expanded.

j_call,d_call,v_call,clone_size,cdr3_aa,cdr3_nt
TRBJ1-1,NA,TRBV2,NA,CAGKGAFF,TGTGCCGGAAAAGGGGCTTTCTTT
TRBJ2-7,NA,TRBV7-9,NA,CASSLALGSSYEQYF,TGTGCCAGCAGCTTAGCGTTGGGTAGCTCCTACGAGCAGTACTTC
TRBJ2-2,TRBD2,TRBV10-3,NA,CAISEWTSGATGELFF,TGTGCCATCAGTGAGTGGACTAGCGGGGCTACCGGGGAGCTGTTTTTT
TRBJ2-7,TRBD2,TRBV5-1,NA,CASSLGETSGIYEQYF,TGCGCCAGCAGCTTGGGAGAGACTAGCGGGATCTACGAGCAGTACTTC
TRBJ1-5,NA,TRBV7-2,NA,CASSWILTDGNQPQHF,TGTGCCAGCAGCTGGATTCTTACGGATGGCAATCAGCCCCAGCATTTT
TRBJ1-5,NA,TRBV28,NA,CASRESNQPQHF,TGTGCCAGCAGGGAGAGCAATCAGCCCCAGCATTTT
TRBJ2-5,TRBD1,TRBV7-2,NA,CASSGTGGWETQYF,TGTGCCAGCAGCGGGACAGGGGGCTGGGAGACCCAGTACTTC
TRBJ1-3,NA,TRBV19,NA,CASSIVPSRAPGNTIYF,TGTGCCAGTAGTATAGTCCCCAGCAGGGCGCCTGGAAACACCATATATTTT
TRBJ2-6,NA,TRBV11-2,NA,CASRLSGANVLTF,TGTGCCAGCAGGTTATCTGGGGCCAACGTCCTGACTTTC
TRBJ1-5,NA,TRBV10-2,NA,CASSGQGDQPQHF,TGCGCCAGCAGTGGGCAGGGTGATCAGCCCCAGCATTTT
TRBJ2-3,TRBD1,TRBV24-1,NA,CATSQGGTGRPDTQYF,TGTGCCACCAGTCAGGGGGGGACAGGGCGCCCAGATACGCAGTATTTT
TRBJ2-5,TRBD1,TRBV28,NA,CASSDYRGRQTQYF,TGTGCCAGCAGCGACTACAGGGGGCGGCAGACCCAGTACTTC
TRBJ1-1,NA,TRBV10-1,medium-sized,CASSESGDPEAFF,TGCGCCAGCAGTGAGTCGGGGGACCCTGAAGCTTTCTTT
TRBJ1-2,NA,TRBV2,NA,CASSDYGYTF,TGTGCCAGCTCAGATTATGGCTACACCTTC
TRBJ2-2,NA,TRBV29-1,NA,CSVTLPNTGELFF,TGCAGCGTGACCCTCCCGAACACCGGGGAGCTGTTTTTT
TRBJ2-3,NA,TRBV18,NA,CASSPGGDTQYF,TGTGCCAGCTCACCCGGTGGAGATACGCAGTATTTT
TRBJ2-7,TRBD1,TRBV5-4,NA,CASSLVSGGPYEQYF,TGTGCCAGCAGCTTGGTTTCAGGGGGCCCCTACGAGCAGTACTTC
TRBJ1-1,NA,TRBV9,NA,CASSIRPEATEAFF,TGTGCCAGCAGCATCCGACCGGAGGCCACTGAAGCTTTCTTT
TRBJ2-1,TRBD2,TRBV28,few,CASSPTGLANDNEQFF,TGTGCCAGCAGTCCGACGGGACTAGCGAATGACAATGAGCAGTTCTTC
TRBJ2-7,NA,TRBV19,NA,CASSTGGANGFSEQYF,TGTGCCAGTAGTACGGGGGGCGCGAATGGCTTCAGCGAGCAGTACTTC
TRBJ1-2,NA,TRBV11-2,NA,CASSRGAPANYGYTF,TGTGCCAGCAGCCGAGGGGCCCCAGCTAACTATGGCTACACCTTC
TRBJ2-3,NA,TRBV11-3,NA,CASSFAAGPTDTQYF,TGTGCCAGCAGCTTTGCGGCGGGACCGACAGATACGCAGTATTTT
TRBJ2-7,NA,TRBV20-1,NA,CSAERQDEQYF,TGCAGTGCTGAAAGACAGGACGAGCAGTACTTC
TRBJ2-2,TRBD2,TRBV24-1,once,CATSDLGTSGRSGGELFF,TGTGCCACCAGTGATTTAGGGACTAGCGGGAGGTCCGGCGGGGAGCTGTTTTTT
TRBJ1-4,NA,TRBV18,NA,CASSPQAGPGNEKLFF,TGTGCCAGCTCACCACAGGCAGGGCCTGGTAATGAAAAACTGTTTTTT
TRBJ2-2,TRBD1,TRBV28,NA,CASSQGTENTGELFF,TGTGCCAGCAGTCAAGGGACAGAAAACACCGGGGAGCTGTTTTTT
TRBJ2-7,NA,TRBV5-4,NA,CASSSPATPFYEQYF,TGTGCCAGCAGCTCCCCTGCGACCCCCTTCTACGAGCAGTACTTC
TRBJ1-5,TRBD1,TRBV25-1,NA,CASSRQGNQPQHF,TGTGCCAGCAGCCGACAGGGGAATCAGCCCCAGCATTTT
TRBJ2-7,TRBD2,TRBV19,NA,CASSGGSGRAYEQYF,TGTGCCAGTAGCGGTGGTAGCGGGAGGGCCTACGAGCAGTACTTC
TRBJ1-5,NA,TRBV9,NA,CAVSNQPQHF,TGTGCGGTAAGCAATCAGCCCCAGCATTTT
TRBJ1-4,TRBD1,TRBV18,NA,CASRQGLDEKLFF,TGTGCCAGCAGACAGGGGCTCGACGAAAAACTGTTTTTT
TRBJ1-6,TRBD1,TRBV6-6,NA,CASSRDRVNSPLHF,TGTGCCAGCAGCCGGGACAGGGTTAATTCACCCCTCCACTTT
TRBJ2-5,NA,TRBV11-2,NA,CASSLQDSETQYF,TGTGCCAGCAGCTTGCAGGACAGCGAGACCCAGTACTTC
TRBJ2-7,NA,TRBV28,NA,CASNSRGGNSYEQYF,TGTGCCAGCAACTCGAGAGGGGGGAATTCCTACGAGCAGTACTTC
TRBJ2-1,TRBD1,TRBV19,once,CASSIKQGAMYNEQFF,TGTGCCAGTAGTATCAAACAGGGGGCGATGTACAATGAGCAGTTCTTC
TRBJ2-5,NA,TRBV3-1/TRBV3-2,NA,CASSPPWSLKPQETQYF,TGTGCCAGCAGCCCCCCCTGGAGCCTGAAACCTCAAGAGACCCAGTACTTC
TRBJ1-2,NA,TRBV19,NA,CASMKWLNYGYTF,TGTGCCAGTATGAAATGGCTTAACTATGGCTACACCTTC
TRBJ2-7,TRBD1,TRBV7-2,NA,CASSLGQGVRYEQYF,TGTGCCAGCAGCTTGGGACAGGGGGTCAGGTACGAGCAGTACTTC
TRBJ1-5,NA,TRBV7-2,NA,CASSLAQTGNQPQHF,TGTGCCAGCAGCTTAGCCCAAACGGGCAATCAGCCCCAGCATTTT
TRBJ2-7,NA,TRBV20-1,NA,CSASSPDSYEQYF,TGCAGTGCTAGTTCTCCAGACTCCTACGAGCAGTACTTC
TRBJ1-1,NA,TRBV19,NA,CASSAFTRDTEAFF,TGTGCCAGTAGTGCGTTCACGAGGGACACTGAAGCTTTCTTT
TRBJ2-3,TRBD1,TRBV27,NA,CASSFNRGLTDTQYF,TGTGCCAGCAGTTTTAACAGGGGGCTGACAGATACGCAGTATTTT
TRBJ1-3,TRBD1,TRBV30,few,CAWSEPQGGRDTIYF,TGTGCCTGGTCCGAACCCCAGGGGGGGAGGGACACCATATATTTT
TRBJ2-5,TRBD2,TRBV29-1,NA,CSAGTTQETQYF,TGCAGCGCAGGGACTACCCAAGAGACCCAGTACTTC
TRBJ1-1,NA,TRBV11-3,NA,CASSLTPAAPEAFF,TGTGCCAGCAGCTTAACACCAGCCGCTCCTGAAGCTTTCTTT
TRBJ2-4,NA,TRBV6-5,NA,CASSPEWVGNIQYF,TGTGCCAGCAGCCCCGAGTGGGTGGGGAACATTCAGTACTTC
TRBJ1-3,NA,TRBV6-5,NA,CATIRGTFSGNTIYF,TGTGCCACTATTCGAGGGACCTTCTCTGGAAACACCATATATTTT
TRBJ1-1,NA,TRBV28,once,CASSLSRNTEAFF,TGTGCCAGCAGTTTATCCAGGAACACTGAAGCTTTCTTT
TRBJ2-1,TRBD2,TRBV10-3,NA,CAISGLAGQFRSYNEQFF,TGTGCCATCAGTGGACTAGCGGGCCAATTTCGCTCCTACAATGAGCAGTTCTTC
TRBJ1-2,TRBD1,TRBV9,NA,CASSLNGQGAHGYTF,TGTGCCAGCAGCTTAAATGGACAGGGGGCGCATGGCTACACCTTC
TRBJ2-4,NA,TRBV7-2,once,CASSATDTNIQYF,TGTGCCAGCAGCGCCACAGATACAAACATTCAGTACTTC
TRBJ1-1,NA,TRBV25-1,NA,CASSSWGRPGPEAFF,TGTGCCAGCAGTTCGTGGGGGAGGCCAGGGCCTGAAGCTTTCTTT